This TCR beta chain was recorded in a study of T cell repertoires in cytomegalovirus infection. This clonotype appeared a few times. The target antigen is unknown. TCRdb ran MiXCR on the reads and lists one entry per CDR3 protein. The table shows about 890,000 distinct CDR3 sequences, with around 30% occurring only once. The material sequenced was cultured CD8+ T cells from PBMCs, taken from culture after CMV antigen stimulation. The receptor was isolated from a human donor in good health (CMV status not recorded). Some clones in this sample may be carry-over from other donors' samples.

This chain's CDR3 is CASSQEGGLLTDTQYF. DNA for the CDR3: TGTGCCAGCAGCCAAGAGGGAGGACTCTTAACAGATACGCAGTATTTT. This rearrangement joins TRBV3-1 to TRBJ2-3, with a possible D match to TRBD2 (6 bases). The V end lost 0 bases, the J end lost 3 bases, and 13 bases lay between the germline ends. Germline lookup yields CDR1 LGHDT and CDR2 YNNKEL (reference sequence). The CDR3 is 16 residues long.